This TCR beta chain was recorded in a study of post-analysis software for immune sequencing data. Turning to the study itself: Secondary progressive, relapsing-remitting and progressive-relapsing multiple sclerosis were among the included disease courses.

Overall study results and limits: Normalized Chao1 diversity was significantly lower in multiple sclerosis patients than in controls. Clustering by F measure revealed strong co-clustering among samples prepared together in one batch. Higher frequency in patients than in controls was seen for roughly five TRBV segments, with TRBV5-6, TRBV5-1 and TRBV20-1 among them.

The TCR beta cDNA libraries carried unique molecular identifiers. It was from approximately 0.91 to 9.4 million T cells that some 460,000 cDNA molecules came. TCRdb reprocessed the PCR reads with MiXCR, giving one entry per CDR3 protein. The table shows hundreds of thousands of distinct CDR3 sequences, with roughly 46% occurring only once. The CDR3 contains 16 residues. V trimming: 1 base; J trimming: 2 bases; junction bases outside the gene matches: 7. The germline V gene encodes CDR1 SGHKS and CDR2 YYEKEE (reference sequence). Of note for this clonotype: Its antigen is still unknown.

The specimen sequenced was blood. The V and J genes are TRBV5-5 and TRBJ2-5; 8 bases match TRBD2. This clonotype was sampled from a girl aged 10 to 17 with multiple sclerosis. In DNA form, the CDR3 reads TGTGCCAGCAGCTTGTTTGCGGGAGGATGGCAAGAGACCCAGTACTTC. This translates into CASSLFAGGWQETQYF.